The rows below give T cell receptor beta chains drawn from one sample of a study of response to subunit inactivated influenza vaccine. TCRdb used MiXCR to reprocess the RT-PCR reads, holding one entry per CDR3 protein. The sample holds 400,000 to 550,000 distinct CDR3 sequences, 25% seen once. The material sequenced was CD4+ T cells sorted from PBMCs, taken 5 days after vaccination. Receptors were obtained from a man in his forties or fifties who received an inactivated influenza vaccine. The CDR3 runs from the conserved cysteine through the conserved F or W. D genes are given only for firm matches. The size entry is marked missing in some rows and otherwise reads once, few, many or a size class.

>TRBV3-1|TRBJ2-7|many|-
CASSRGRYYEQYF
TGTGCCAGCAGCCGTGGCCGTTACTACGAGCAGTACTTC
>TRBV29-1|TRBJ2-1|few|-
CSVHVMGNEQFF
TGCAGCGTCCACGTTATGGGCAATGAGCAGTTCTTC
>TRBV5-1|TRBJ2-7|few|TRBD2
CASSFVSGRPAYEQYF
TGCGCCAGCAGCTTTGTGAGCGGGAGGCCCGCCTACGAGCAGTACTTC
>TRBV28|TRBJ2-1|few|TRBD2
CASKRPQRGDGEQFF
TGTGCCAGCAAGCGTCCTCAGCGGGGGGACGGTGAGCAGTTCTTC
>TRBV6-2/TRBV6-3|TRBJ2-1|-|TRBD1
CASFGTGSTYEQFF
TGTGCCAGCTTCGGGACAGGGAGCACCTACGAGCAGTTCTTC
>TRBV7-2|TRBJ1-3|-|-
CASSLYHLTTGNTIYF
TGTGCCAGCAGCTTATATCACCTCACCACCGGAAACACCATATATTTT
>TRBV6-5|TRBJ2-1|once|TRBD2
CASSYFLGGGIDNEQFF
TGTGCCAGCAGTTATTTCCTCGGCGGGGGGATCGACAATGAGCAGTTCTTC
>TRBV12-3/TRBV12-4|TRBJ1-1|many|TRBD1
CASSAGGLDRGIWRRTEAFF
TGTGCCAGCAGTGCTGGGGGTTTGGACAGGGGGATTTGGAGGAGGACTGAAGCTTTCTTT
>TRBV29-1|TRBJ2-6|many|-
CSVREALANVLTF
TGCAGCGTGAGGGAAGCATTGGCCAACGTCCTGACTTTC
>TRBV10-3|TRBJ2-5|-|-
CAISDLGRETQYF
TGTGCCATCAGTGACTTAGGCCGGGAGACCCAGTACTTC
>TRBV7-3|TRBJ2-3|few|TRBD2
CASSGGSGNLNTQYF
TGTGCCAGCAGCGGCGGGAGCGGGAACTTAAATACGCAGTATTTT
>TRBV20-1|TRBJ1-2|-|-
CSAREVGKEPFGYTF
TGCAGTGCTAGAGAAGTAGGCAAGGAACCATTTGGCTACACCTTC
>TRBV3-1|TRBJ1-6|-|-
CASSPAGASRGVPLHF
TGTGCCAGCAGCCCAGCCGGGGCATCAAGGGGTGTACCCCTCCACTTT
>TRBV10-3|TRBJ1-3|-|-
CAISESVYSGNTIYF
TGTGCCATCAGTGAGTCTGTCTACTCTGGAAACACCATATATTTT
>TRBV5-1|TRBJ1-1|-|-
CASSLDGGLTEAFF
TGCGCCAGCAGCTTGGACGGGGGACTCACTGAAGCTTTCTTT
>TRBV7-9|TRBJ2-3|once|-
CASSLYLGGPGDTQYF
TGTGCCAGCAGCTTATATCTGGGGGGCCCCGGAGATACGCAGTATTTT
>TRBV20-1|TRBJ2-1|-|TRBD2
CSARDREGLAGLTSYNEQFF
TGCAGTGCTAGGGACAGGGAGGGACTAGCGGGTCTAACCTCCTACAATGAGCAGTTCTTC
>TRBV4-2|TRBJ2-5|-|-
CASSQDMVETQYF
TGTGCCAGCAGCCAAGATATGGTGGAGACCCAGTACTTC
>TRBV5-6|TRBJ2-4|-|-
CASSFLDSSKNIQYF
TGTGCCAGCAGCTTTTTGGACAGTTCCAAAAACATTCAGTACTTC
>TRBV28|TRBJ2-7|-|-
CASRTLRWGRGVTYEQYF
TGTGCCAGCAGAACCCTGAGGTGGGGACGGGGAGTGACTTACGAGCAGTACTTC
>TRBV15|TRBJ2-7|few|-
CATSRDTQGSFSYEQYF
TGTGCCACCAGCAGAGACACTCAGGGCAGTTTTTCCTACGAGCAGTACTTC
>TRBV28|TRBJ2-3|-|-
CASSLRGGLTDTQYF
TGTGCCAGCAGTTTAAGGGGGGGCCTCACAGATACGCAGTATTTT
>TRBV6-1|TRBJ1-2|few|TRBD1
CASSKTGRGGGYTF
TGTGCCAGCAGTAAGACAGGGAGGGGGGGAGGCTACACCTTC
>TRBV6-4|TRBJ2-3|few|-
CASSVYYTDTQYF
TGTGCCAGCAGTGTCTACTACACAGATACGCAGTATTTT
>TRBV24-1|TRBJ2-3|few|TRBD2
CATSHWAGGTDTQYF
TGTGCCACCAGTCACTGGGCGGGGGGAACAGATACGCAGTATTTT
>TRBV20-1|TRBJ2-1|few|-
CSARNSARAYNEQFF
TGCAGTGCTAGAAATAGCGCCCGAGCCTACAATGAGCAGTTCTTC
>TRBV12-3/TRBV12-4|TRBJ1-1|-|-
CASSLGPTTEAFF
TGTGCCAGCAGTTTAGGACCGACCACTGAAGCTTTCTTT
>TRBV29-1|TRBJ2-1|-|-
CSGSRASDNEQFF
TGCAGCGGATCCCGGGCTAGCGACAATGAGCAGTTCTTC
>TRBV10-3|TRBJ2-1|-|-
CAIEGDTGNEQFF
TGTGCCATCGAGGGGGACACGGGCAATGAGCAGTTCTTC
>TRBV4-1|TRBJ2-3|few|-
CASSLQTGATDTQYF
TGCGCCAGCAGCCTACAAACCGGGGCCACAGATACGCAGTATTTT
>TRBV20-1|TRBJ2-2|few|TRBD2
CSAKAGVITGELFF
TGCAGTGCCAAAGCGGGGGTGATCACCGGGGAGCTGTTTTTT
>TRBV4-3|TRBJ2-7|-|-
CASSVWDNSYEQYF
TGCGCCAGCAGCGTTTGGGACAACTCCTACGAGCAGTACTTC
>TRBV12-3/TRBV12-4|TRBJ1-1|few|-
CASSSHRAETEAFF
TGTGCCAGCAGTTCTCACAGGGCGGAGACTGAAGCTTTCTTT
>TRBV2|TRBJ2-3|-|-
CASRTRGVGDTQYF
TGTGCCAGCAGGACCAGGGGAGTTGGGGATACGCAGTATTTT
>TRBV12-3/TRBV12-4|TRBJ2-7|-|TRBD2
CASSFYVRGLAGSSYEQYF
TGTGCCAGCAGTTTTTACGTCAGGGGCCTAGCGGGGTCCTCCTACGAGCAGTACTTC
>TRBV6-5|TRBJ2-7|few|-
CASSRILYEQYF
TGTGCCAGCAGTCGTATACTCTACGAGCAGTACTTC
>TRBV12-3/TRBV12-4|TRBJ2-7|-|-
CASSLKFIGVYEQYF
TGTGCCAGCAGTTTAAAATTCATTGGTGTCTACGAGCAGTACTTC
>TRBV5-1|TRBJ2-1|-|-
CASSLDQGFNHYNEQFF
TGCGCCAGCAGCTTGGACCAGGGGTTCAATCATTACAATGAGCAGTTCTTC